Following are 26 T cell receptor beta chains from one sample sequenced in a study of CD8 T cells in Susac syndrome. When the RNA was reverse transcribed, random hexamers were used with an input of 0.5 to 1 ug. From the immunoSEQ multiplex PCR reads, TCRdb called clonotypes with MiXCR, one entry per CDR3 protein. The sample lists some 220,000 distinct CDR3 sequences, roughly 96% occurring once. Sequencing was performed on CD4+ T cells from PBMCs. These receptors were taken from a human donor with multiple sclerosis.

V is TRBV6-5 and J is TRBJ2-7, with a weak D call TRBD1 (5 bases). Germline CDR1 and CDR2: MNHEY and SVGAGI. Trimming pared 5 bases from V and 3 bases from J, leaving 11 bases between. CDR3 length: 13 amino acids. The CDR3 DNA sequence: TGTGCCAGCAGTCAGGGTGCCCTCTACGAGCAGTACTTC. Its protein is CASSQGALYEQYF.

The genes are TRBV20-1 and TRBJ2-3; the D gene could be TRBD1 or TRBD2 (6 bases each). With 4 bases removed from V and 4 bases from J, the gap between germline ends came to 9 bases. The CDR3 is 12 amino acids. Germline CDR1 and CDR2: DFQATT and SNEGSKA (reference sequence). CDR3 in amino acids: CSAIGGPDTQYF. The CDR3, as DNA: TGCAGTGCTATTGGGGGGCCAGATACGCAGTATTTT.

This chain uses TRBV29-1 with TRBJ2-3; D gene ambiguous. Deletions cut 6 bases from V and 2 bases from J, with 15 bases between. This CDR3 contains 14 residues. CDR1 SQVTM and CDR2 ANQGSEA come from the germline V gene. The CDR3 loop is CSVGGQSPTDTQYF. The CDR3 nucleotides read TGCAGCGTAGGTGGTCAGTCCCCCACAGATACGCAGTATTTT.

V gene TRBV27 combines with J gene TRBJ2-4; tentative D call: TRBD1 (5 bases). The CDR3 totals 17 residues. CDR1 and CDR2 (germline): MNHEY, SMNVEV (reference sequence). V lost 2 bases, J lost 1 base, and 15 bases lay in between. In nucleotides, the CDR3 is TGTGCCAGCAGTTTAAGGCAGGGTGTGGGGGCCAAAAACATTCAGTACTTC. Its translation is CASSLRQGVGAKNIQYF.

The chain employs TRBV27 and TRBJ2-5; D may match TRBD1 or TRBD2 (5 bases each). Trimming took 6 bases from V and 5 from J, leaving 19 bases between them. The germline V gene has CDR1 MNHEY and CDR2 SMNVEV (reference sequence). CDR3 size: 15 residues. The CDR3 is CASRPGTFWGETQYF. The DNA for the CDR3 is TGTGCCAGCAGACCCGGGACCTTCTGGGGCGAGACCCAGTACTTC.

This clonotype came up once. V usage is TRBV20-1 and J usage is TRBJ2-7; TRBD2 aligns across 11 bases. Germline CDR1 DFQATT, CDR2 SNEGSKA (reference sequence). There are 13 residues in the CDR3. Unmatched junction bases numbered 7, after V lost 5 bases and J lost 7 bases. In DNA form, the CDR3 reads TGCAGTGCTTGGCTAGCGGGAGGAAGGGAGCAGTACTTC. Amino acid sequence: CSAWLAGGREQYF.

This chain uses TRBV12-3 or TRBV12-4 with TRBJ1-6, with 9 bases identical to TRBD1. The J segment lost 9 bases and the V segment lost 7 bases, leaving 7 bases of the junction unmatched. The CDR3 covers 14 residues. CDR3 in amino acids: CASNLGQGGSPLHF. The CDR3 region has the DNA TGTGCCAGCAATTTGGGACAGGGTGGTTCACCCCTCCACTTT.

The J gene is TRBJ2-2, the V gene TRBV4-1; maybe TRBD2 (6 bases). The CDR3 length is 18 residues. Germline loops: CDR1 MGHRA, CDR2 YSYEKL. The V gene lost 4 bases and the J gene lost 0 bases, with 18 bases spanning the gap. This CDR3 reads CASSPLLSGFANTGELFF. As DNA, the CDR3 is TGCGCCAGCAGCCCCCTGCTTAGCGGCTTCGCGAACACCGGGGAGCTGTTTTTT.

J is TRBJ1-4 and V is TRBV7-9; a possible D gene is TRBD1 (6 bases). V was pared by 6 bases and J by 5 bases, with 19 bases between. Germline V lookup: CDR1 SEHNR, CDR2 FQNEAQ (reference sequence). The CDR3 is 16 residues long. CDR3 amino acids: CASRSDLGASNEKLFF. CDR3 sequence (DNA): TGTGCCAGCAGGTCTGACCTGGGGGCTTCAAATGAAAAACTGTTTTTT.

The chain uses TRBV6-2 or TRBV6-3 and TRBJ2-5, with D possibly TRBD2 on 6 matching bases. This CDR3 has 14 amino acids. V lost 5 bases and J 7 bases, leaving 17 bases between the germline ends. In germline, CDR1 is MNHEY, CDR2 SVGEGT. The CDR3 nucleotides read TGTGCCAGCAGTGCTACCGGGGGTTACGGGACCCAGTACTTC. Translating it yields CASSATGGYGTQYF.

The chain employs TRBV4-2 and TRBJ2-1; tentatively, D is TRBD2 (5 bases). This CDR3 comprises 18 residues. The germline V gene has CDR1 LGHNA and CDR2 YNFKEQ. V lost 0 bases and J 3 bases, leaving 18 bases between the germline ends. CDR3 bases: TGTGCCAGCAGCCAAGATAGACCGATAGCTCGGGGCTACAATGAGCAGTTCTTC. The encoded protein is CASSQDRPIARGYNEQFF.

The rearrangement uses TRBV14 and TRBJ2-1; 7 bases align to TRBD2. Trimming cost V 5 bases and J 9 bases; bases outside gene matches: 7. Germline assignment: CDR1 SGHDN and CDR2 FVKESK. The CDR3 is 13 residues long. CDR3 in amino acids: CASSARLAGEQFF. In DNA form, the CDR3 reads TGTGCCAGCAGCGCTAGACTAGCCGGTGAGCAGTTCTTC.

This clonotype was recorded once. DNA of the CDR3: TGTGCCAGCAGTTGGGGCGGACCAGCCAACACCGGGGAGCTGTTTTTT. Amino acids: CASSWGGPANTGELFF. The chain couples TRBV12-3 or TRBV12-4 to TRBJ2-2; a weak D match, TRBD1 (5 bases). The CDR3 is made up of 16 amino acids. Trimming cost V 4 bases and J 2 bases, with 14 bases left between them.

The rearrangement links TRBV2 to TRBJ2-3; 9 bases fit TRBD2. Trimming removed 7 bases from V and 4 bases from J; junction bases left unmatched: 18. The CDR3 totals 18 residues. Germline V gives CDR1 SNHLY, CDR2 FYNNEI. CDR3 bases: TGTGCCAGCAATAACCCCTTTGGAGCGGGGGGATCCCCAGATACGCAGTATTTT. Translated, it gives CASNNPFGAGGSPDTQYF.

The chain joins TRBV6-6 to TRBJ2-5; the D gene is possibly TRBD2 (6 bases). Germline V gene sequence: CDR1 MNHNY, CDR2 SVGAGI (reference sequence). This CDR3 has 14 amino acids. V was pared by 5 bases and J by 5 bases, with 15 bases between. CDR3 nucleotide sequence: TGTGCCAGCAGTCCGGGGGATCCGGAGGAGACCCAGTACTTC. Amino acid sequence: CASSPGDPEETQYF.

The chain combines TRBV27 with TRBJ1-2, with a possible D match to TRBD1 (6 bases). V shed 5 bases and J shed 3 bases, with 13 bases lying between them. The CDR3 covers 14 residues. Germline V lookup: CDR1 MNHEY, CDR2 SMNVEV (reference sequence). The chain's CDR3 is CASSPRDNYYGYTF. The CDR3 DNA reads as TGTGCCAGCAGTCCCCGGGACAACTACTATGGCTACACCTTC.

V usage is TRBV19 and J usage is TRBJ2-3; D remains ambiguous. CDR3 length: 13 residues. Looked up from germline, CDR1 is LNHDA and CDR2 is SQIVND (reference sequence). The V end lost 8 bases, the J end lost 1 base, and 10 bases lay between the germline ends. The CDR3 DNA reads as TGTGCCAGTTCCGACGTTGGCACAGATACGCAGTATTTT. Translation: CASSDVGTDTQYF.

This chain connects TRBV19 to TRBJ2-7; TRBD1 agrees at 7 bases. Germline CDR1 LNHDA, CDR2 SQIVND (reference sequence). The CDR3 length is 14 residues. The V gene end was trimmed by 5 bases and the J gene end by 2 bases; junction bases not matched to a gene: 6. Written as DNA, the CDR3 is TGTGCCAGTAGTGTCCTACAGGGGCCCTACGAGCAGTACTTC. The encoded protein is CASSVLQGPYEQYF.

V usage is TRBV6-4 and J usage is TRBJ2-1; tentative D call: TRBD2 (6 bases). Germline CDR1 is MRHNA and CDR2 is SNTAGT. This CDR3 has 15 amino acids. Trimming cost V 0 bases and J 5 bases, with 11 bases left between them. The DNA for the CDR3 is TGTGCCAGCAGTGACTCTAGCGGACCCGACAATGAGCAGTTCTTC. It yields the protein CASSDSSGPDNEQFF.

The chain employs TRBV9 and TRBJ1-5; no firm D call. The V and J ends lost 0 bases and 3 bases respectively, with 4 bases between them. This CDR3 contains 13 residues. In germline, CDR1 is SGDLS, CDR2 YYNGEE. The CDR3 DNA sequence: TGTGCCAGCAGCGTAGATGACAATCAGCCCCAGCATTTT. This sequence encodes CASSVDDNQPQHF. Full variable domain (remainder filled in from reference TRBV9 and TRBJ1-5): DSGVTQTPKHLITATGQRVTLRCSPRSGDLSVYWYQQSLDQGLQFLIQYYNGEERAKGNILERFSAQQFPDLHSELNLSSLELGDSALYFCASSVDDNQPQHFGDGTRLSIL.

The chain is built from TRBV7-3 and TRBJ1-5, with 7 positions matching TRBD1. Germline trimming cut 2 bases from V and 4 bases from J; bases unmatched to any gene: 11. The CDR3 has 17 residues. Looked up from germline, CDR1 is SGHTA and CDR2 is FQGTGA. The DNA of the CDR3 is TGTGCCAGCAGCTTACGCCTCGCAGGGGGAGGAAATCAGCCCCAGCATTTT. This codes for CASSLRLAGGGNQPQHF.

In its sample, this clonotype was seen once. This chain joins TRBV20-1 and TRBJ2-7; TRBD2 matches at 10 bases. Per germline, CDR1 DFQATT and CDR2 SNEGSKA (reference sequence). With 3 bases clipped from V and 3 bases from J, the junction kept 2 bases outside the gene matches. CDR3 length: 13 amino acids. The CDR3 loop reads CSASRLAGYEQYF. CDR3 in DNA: TGCAGTGCTAGTCGACTAGCGGGCTACGAGCAGTACTTC.

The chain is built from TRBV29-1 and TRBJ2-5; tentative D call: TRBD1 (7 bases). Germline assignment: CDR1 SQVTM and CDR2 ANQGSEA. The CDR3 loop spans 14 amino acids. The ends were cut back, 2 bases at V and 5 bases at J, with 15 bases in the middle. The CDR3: CSVEKVPGGETQYF. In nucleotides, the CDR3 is TGCAGCGTTGAAAAGGTCCCAGGGGGGGAGACCCAGTACTTC.

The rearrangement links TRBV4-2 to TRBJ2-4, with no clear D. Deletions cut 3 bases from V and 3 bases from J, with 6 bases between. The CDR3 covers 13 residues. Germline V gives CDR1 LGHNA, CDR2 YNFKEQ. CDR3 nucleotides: TGTGCCAGCAGCCAGGGCGACAAAAACATTCAGTACTTC. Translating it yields CASSQGDKNIQYF.

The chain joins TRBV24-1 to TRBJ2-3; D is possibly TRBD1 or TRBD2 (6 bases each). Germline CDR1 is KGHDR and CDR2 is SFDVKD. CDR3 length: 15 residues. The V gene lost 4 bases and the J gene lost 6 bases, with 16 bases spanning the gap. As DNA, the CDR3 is TGTGCCACCAGTGACCGGGGGCCTCGTGGGGATACGCAGTATTTT. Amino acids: CATSDRGPRGDTQYF.

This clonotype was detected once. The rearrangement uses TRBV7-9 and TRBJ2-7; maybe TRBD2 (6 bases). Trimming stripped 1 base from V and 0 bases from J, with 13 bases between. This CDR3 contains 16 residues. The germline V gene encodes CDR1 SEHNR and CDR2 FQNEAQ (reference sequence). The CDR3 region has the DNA TGTGCCAGCAGCTTAGTACCTAGCGAAAACTCCTACGAGCAGTACTTC. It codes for CASSLVPSENSYEQYF.